The next 30 T cell receptor beta chains were all read from a single sample in a study of blood T cell repertoires in COVID-19. Using immunoSEQ multiplex PCR, the repertoire was profiled, and TCRdb retains in-frame clones only, with some absent. The sample has more than 200,000 clones; roughly 84% are singletons. Input material: peripheral blood. The receptor set was obtained from a man between 35 and 55 years old with acute or convalescent COVID-19.

For this clone: With a much larger clone just one base away, this may be a read error. Other DNA sequences from this sample encode an identical CDR3 as well. The chain recombines TRBV5-1 with TRBJ2-6; a possible D gene is TRBD2 (5 bases). The CDR3 is 15 amino acids. Germline V lookup: CDR1 SGHRS, CDR2 YFSETQ. Trimming cost V 4 bases and J 0 bases, with 8 bases left between them. The CDR3 here is CASSPGSSGANVLTF. CDR3 coding DNA: TGCGCCAGCAGCCCGGGAAGCTCTGGGGCCAACGTCCTGACTTTC. Based on the CDR3 plus reference TRBV5-1 and TRBJ2-6, the full variable domain is KAGVTQTPRYLIKTRGQQVTLSCSPISGHRSVSWYQQTPGQGLQFLFEYFSETQRNKGNFPGRFSGRQFSNSRSEMNVSTLELGDSALYLCASSPGSSGANVLTFGAGSRLTVL.

The chain has TRBV5-4 and TRBJ1-6; TRBD1 aligns across 10 bases. In germline, CDR1 is SGHNT, CDR2 YYREEE (reference sequence). CDR3 size: 16 residues. The V gene end was trimmed by 4 bases and the J gene end by 9 bases; junction bases not matched to a gene: 10. The CDR3 sequence is CASSPFSGQGVSPLHF. The CDR3 bases are TGTGCCAGCAGCCCTTTTTCCGGACAGGGGGTTTCACCCCTCCACTTT.

The gene calls are TRBV28 and TRBJ1-2, with TRBD1 matching over 9 bases. V lost 3 bases to trimming and J lost 8 bases; unmatched junction nucleotides: 4. The CDR3 is made up of 13 amino acids. Germline CDR1 MDHEN, CDR2 SYDVKM. The CDR3 reads CASSFGTGIGYTF. The CDR3 DNA follows: TGTGCCAGCAGTTTCGGGACAGGGATAGGCTACACCTTC.

The CDR3 DNA reads TGTGCCAGCAGTACCATACCAGGGGCCGAGCAGTACTTC. Amino acid sequence: CASSTIPGAEQYF. V is TRBV27 and J is TRBJ2-7; D may be TRBD1 (6 bases). The CDR3 has 13 amino acids. V dropped 5 bases and J dropped 6 bases, with 14 bases sitting between them. CDR1 and CDR2 from the germline V gene are MNHEY and SMNVEV (reference sequence).

This clone showed up just a few times. The chain recombines TRBV6-4 with TRBJ1-1; D gene ambiguous. Germline CDR1 MRHNA, CDR2 SNTAGT. V lost 3 bases to trimming and J lost 7 bases, with 12 bases between them. CDR3 length equals 13 residues. The DNA for the CDR3 is TGTGCCAGCAGTGAATCGCCACAACATGAAGCTTTCTTT. It codes for CASSESPQHEAFF.

The J gene is TRBJ2-2, the V gene TRBV10-1; D ambiguous. There are 14 residues in the CDR3. Trimming pared 0 bases from V and 6 bases from J, leaving 8 bases between. Looked up from germline, CDR1 is WNHNN and CDR2 is SYGVQD (reference sequence). The CDR3 protein is CASSESQVAGELFF. DNA of the CDR3: TGCGCCAGCAGTGAGTCCCAGGTTGCCGGGGAGCTGTTTTTT.

This chain joins TRBV19 and TRBJ2-7; tentatively, D is TRBD1 (6 bases). V lost 5 bases and J lost 2, with 13 bases in between. Germline CDR1 LNHDA, CDR2 SQIVND (reference sequence). The CDR3 covers 14 residues. CDR3: CASSSSDSTYEQYF. CDR3 DNA: TGTGCCAGTAGTTCCTCGGACAGCACCTACGAGCAGTACTTC.

J is TRBJ2-1 and V is TRBV9; 7 bases line up with TRBD2. The CDR3 runs to 15 residues. Germline values: CDR1 SGDLS, CDR2 YYNGEE. V shed 1 base and J 4 bases; nucleotides not matched to a gene: 5. This chain's CDR3 is CASSVSGIGYNEQFF. As DNA, the CDR3 is TGTGCCAGCAGCGTAAGCGGGATTGGGTACAATGAGCAGTTCTTC. The full variable domain, completed using reference TRBV9 and TRBJ2-1, is DSGVTQTPKHLITATGQRVTLRCSPRSGDLSVYWYQQSLDQGLQFLIQYYNGEERAKGNILERFSAQQFPDLHSELNLSSLELGDSALYFCASSVSGIGYNEQFFGPGTRLTVL.

The rearrangement uses TRBV19 and TRBJ1-5, with D unclear. Trimming removed 0 bases from V and 6 bases from J, with 12 bases in between. Per germline, CDR1 LNHDA and CDR2 SQIVND (reference sequence). The CDR3 has 15 amino acids. The CDR3 sequence is CASSIDPSRGQPQHF. The CDR3 region has the DNA TGTGCCAGTAGTATAGACCCTTCTCGAGGTCAGCCCCAGCATTTT.

J is TRBJ2-7 and V is TRBV3-1 (or the pseudogene TRBV3-2); 7 bases fit TRBD1. This CDR3 has 14 residues. V was pared by 0 bases and J by 3 bases, with 2 bases of the junction left unmatched. CDR1 LGHDT and CDR2 YNNKEL come from the germline V gene (reference sequence). CDR3 loop: CASSQEYRGYEQYF. In nucleotides, the CDR3 is TGTGCCAGCAGCCAAGAATACAGGGGCTACGAGCAGTACTTC.

The chain recombines TRBV7-9 with TRBJ2-7, with D unresolved. CDR1 and CDR2 from the germline V gene are SEHNR and FQNEAQ (reference sequence). This CDR3 is built from 13 residues. Trimming removed 4 bases at V and 3 bases at J, with 10 bases between. The CDR3 sequence is CASSSEPFYEQYF. The CDR3 DNA is TGTGCCAGCAGCTCCGAGCCCTTCTACGAGCAGTACTTC.

The chain links TRBV7-2 to TRBJ1-2; D call uncertain. Germline CDR1 and CDR2: SGHTA and FQGNSA. The CDR3 is made up of 13 amino acids. V lost 0 bases to trimming and J lost 5 bases, with 7 bases between them. CDR3 region: CASSLAAQYGYTF. CDR3 bases: TGTGCCAGCAGCTTAGCGGCACAGTATGGCTACACCTTC.

The chain combines TRBV2 with TRBJ2-7, with 7 nucleotides matching TRBD2. Germline CDR1 reads SNHLY; CDR2 reads FYNNEI. The CDR3 is 14 residues long. V dropped 3 bases and J dropped 3; count of bases not matched to a gene: 5. CDR3 sequence (DNA): TGTGCCAGCAGTGAGTGGCGGGAGAACTACGAGCAGTACTTC. This translates into CASSEWRENYEQYF.

The sample holds one count of this clone. The V and J genes are TRBV19 and TRBJ1-4, with D tentatively TRBD1 (5 bases). The CDR3 totals 15 residues. Germline loops: CDR1 LNHDA, CDR2 SQIVND (reference sequence). The V end lost 5 bases, the J end lost 3 bases, and 13 bases lay between the germline ends. The CDR3 coding sequence is TGTGCCAGTAGTCGGAGAACGGGGGCTAATGAAAAACTGTTTTTT. This sequence encodes CASSRRTGANEKLFF.

The V and J genes are TRBV9 and TRBJ1-1; no firm D call. CDR3 size: 13 residues. V gave up 5 bases and J gave up 3 bases, with 11 bases separating them. In germline, CDR1 is SGDLS, CDR2 YYNGEE. In nucleotides, the CDR3 is TGTGCCAGCAGTTTCGGTGCGGACACTGAAGCTTTCTTT. Protein sequence: CASSFGADTEAFF.

The genes are TRBV7-9 and TRBJ1-4; TRBD1 might be the D (5 bases). CDR3 length: 15 residues. Trimming pared 5 bases from V and 8 bases from J, leaving 18 bases between. CDR1 and CDR2 (germline): SEHNR, FQNEAQ (reference sequence). The CDR3 coding sequence is TGTGCCAGCAGCCTCGGATCGGGGGGAGGAGAAAAACTGTTTTTT. It translates to CASSLGSGGGEKLFF.

The CDR3 region is CASSPPGGLAFF. In DNA, the CDR3 is TGTGCCAGCTCACCACCCGGCGGGCTTGCTTTCTTT. The chain recombines TRBV18 with TRBJ1-1; D call uncertain. Germline CDR1 and CDR2: KGHSH and LQKENI. The CDR3 is made up of 12 amino acids. The V and J ends lost 0 bases and 11 bases respectively, with 10 bases between them. The variable domain in full, with the rest retrieved from reference TRBV18 and TRBJ1-1, is NAGVMQNPRHLVRRRGQEARLRCSPMKGHSHVYWYRQLPEEGLKFMVYLQKENIIDESGMPKERFSAEFPKEGPSILRIQQVVRGDSAAYFCASSPPGGLAFFGQGTRLTVV.

The V call is TRBV29-1, the J call TRBJ2-7; 11 nucleotides agree with TRBD1. V was clipped by 6 bases and J by 7 bases; unmatched bases: 8. CDR1 SQVTM and CDR2 ANQGSEA come from the germline V gene. The CDR3 covers 13 residues. Here the CDR3 DNA reads TGCAGCGTAACCGGGACAGGGGGGGGTGAGCAGTACTTC. Translated: CSVTGTGGGEQYF.

This clone occurred a few times. The chain recombines TRBV12-5 with TRBJ1-4; D uncertain. CDR1 and CDR2 from the germline V gene are LGHNT and FRNRAP. The CDR3 runs 12 residues. V lost 6 bases and J lost 7, with 9 bases in between. In DNA, the CDR3 is TGTGCTAGTGGACCTAGAATTGAAAAACTGTTTTTT. Amino acid sequence: CASGPRIEKLFF. The full variable domain, in which reference TRBV12-5 and TRBJ1-4 provide the parts outside the CDR3, is DARVTQTPRHKVTEMGQEVTMRCQPILGHNTVFWYRQTMMQGLELLAYFRNRAPLDDSGMPKDRFSAEMPDATLATLKIQPSEPRDSAVYFCASGPRIEKLFFGSGTQLSVL.

The chain recombines TRBV16 with TRBJ1-2; no reliable D call. Trimming shortened V by 0 bases and J by 4 bases, and 15 bases separated the two germline ends. CDR3 size: 16 residues. The germline CDR1 and CDR2 sequences are KGHSY and FQNENV. The CDR3 here is CASSQSGGGKAYGYTF. Written as DNA, the CDR3 is TGTGCCAGCAGCCAATCTGGAGGAGGGAAGGCCTATGGCTACACCTTC.

The genes are TRBV7-3 and TRBJ1-1, with 7 bases that match TRBD1. Germline V CDR1 and CDR2: SGHTA, FQGTGA. The CDR3 has 14 amino acids. V was pared by 7 bases and J by 6 bases, with 11 bases of the junction left unmatched. DNA for the CDR3: TGTGCCAGCACACTATCCCGGGACAGCTCTGAAGCTTTCTTT. Its protein is CASTLSRDSSEAFF.

V and J are TRBV7-2 and TRBJ2-1; maybe TRBD2 (6 bases). Germline-derived CDR1 and CDR2 are SGHTA and FQGNSA. Trimming removed 2 bases from V and 3 bases from J, with 11 bases in between. This CDR3 has 15 residues. CDR3 in amino acids: CASSLWQGLYNEQFF. CDR3 sequence (DNA): TGTGCCAGCAGCTTATGGCAGGGACTCTACAATGAGCAGTTCTTC.

V and J are TRBV6-4 and TRBJ1-1; no reliable D call. This CDR3 has 13 residues. Trimming left V 7 bases short and J 2 bases short, with 11 bases between. Germline assignment: CDR1 MRHNA and CDR2 SNTAGT. This CDR3 reads CASKLSGNTEAFF. Written as DNA, the CDR3 is TGTGCCAGCAAGTTAAGCGGTAACACTGAAGCTTTCTTT.

The table lists this clone with a few counts. The V and J genes are TRBV19 and TRBJ1-2; D may be TRBD1 (6 bases). The CDR3 is 14 amino acids. Germline V gene sequence: CDR1 LNHDA, CDR2 SQIVND (reference sequence). Trimming shortened V by 2 bases and J by 4 bases, and 11 bases separated the two germline ends. CDR3 sequence: CASSISLGAYGYTF. CDR3 DNA sequence: TGTGCCAGTAGTATATCCCTGGGGGCCTATGGCTACACCTTC. Full variable domain (outside the CDR3, taken from reference TRBV19 and TRBJ1-2): DGGITQSPKYLFRKEGQNVTLSCEQNLNHDAMYWYRQDPGQGLRLIYYSQIVNDFQKGDIAEGYSVSREKKESFPLTVTSAQKNPTAFYLCASSISLGAYGYTFGSGTRLTVV.

This sequence joins TRBV2 and TRBJ1-1; D is uncertain. The CDR3 runs 16 residues. V was clipped by 0 bases and J by 4 bases, with 15 bases between them. From germline, CDR1 is SNHLY and CDR2 FYNNEI. The CDR3 reads CASSEALDISFTEAFF. The CDR3 DNA sequence: TGTGCCAGCAGTGAAGCGCTTGACATCTCTTTCACTGAAGCTTTCTTT.

The chain uses TRBV19 and TRBJ2-1, with TRBD2 matching over 12 bases. The CDR3 spans 15 residues. CDR1 is LNHDA and CDR2 is SQIVND in the germline V gene (reference sequence). V was pared by 3 bases and J by 5 bases, with 2 bases of the junction left unmatched. The CDR3 region has the DNA TGTGCCAGTAGTATCAGACTAGCGGGAGACAATGAGCAGTTCTTC. Translation: CASSIRLAGDNEQFF.

The chain uses TRBV19 and TRBJ2-1; 7 nucleotides line up with TRBD2. Germline V lookup: CDR1 LNHDA, CDR2 SQIVND (reference sequence). J was trimmed by 5 bases and V by 1 base; bases with no gene match: 11. The CDR3 has 17 amino acids. CDR3 nucleotide sequence: TGTGCCAGTAGTATAGTTTTCTGGCGGGAGTCGGACAATGAGCAGTTCTTC. Amino acid sequence: CASSIVFWRESDNEQFF.

Regarding this clone: Within the sample, other DNA sequences also encode this same CDR3. The chain employs TRBV19 and TRBJ1-2; 9 nucleotides line up with TRBD1. The CDR3 spans 14 residues. With V trimmed by 3 bases and J by 4 bases, 3 bases remained unmatched. CDR1 and CDR2 (germline): LNHDA, SQIVND (reference sequence). The CDR3, as DNA: TGTGCCAGTAGTATGTTGACAGGGGGCTATGGCTACACCTTC. Translation gives CASSMLTGGYGYTF.

The sample holds a few counts of this clone. The chain carries TRBV29-1 and TRBJ2-6, with a weak D call TRBD1 (6 bases). V lost 4 bases to trimming and J lost 1 base, with 14 bases between them. The CDR3 runs to 16 residues. The germline V gene has CDR1 SQVTM and CDR2 ANQGSEA. This chain's CDR3 is CSVAPPTGSGANVLTF. The CDR3 nucleotides are TGCAGCGTTGCGCCGCCTACAGGGTCTGGGGCCAACGTCCTGACTTTC.

The rearrangement links TRBV6-4 to TRBJ2-2, with D tentatively TRBD2 (5 bases). CDR1 MRHNA and CDR2 SNTAGT come from the germline V gene. The CDR3 is made up of 16 amino acids. Trimming took off 3 bases at V and 0 bases at J, with 11 bases between the two ends. CDR3 residues: CASSEVAGSNTGELFF. CDR3 DNA: TGTGCCAGCAGTGAGGTGGCGGGTTCGAACACCGGGGAGCTGTTTTTT.